The T cell receptor (beta chain) under discussion was sequenced for a study of vaccination and CD4 T cells after COVID-19 (dated by TCRdb to 2021 to 2024). Regarding the complete study: Convalescent patients had a positive SARS-CoV-2 result on nasal swab PCR, and of these patients, some ten had mild disease and one had severe disease. In the convalescent cohort there were six males and four females, among whom were two Hispanic individuals, seven Caucasians, two Asians and one multiracial person. Participants got two doses of the Pfizer-BioNTech BNT162b2 vaccine (n=8) or two doses of the Moderna mRNA-1273 vaccine (n=2). Post-COVID blood samples from convalescent patients were collected a median of about 110 days after diagnosis, with a range of 35 to 161 days. The time from the second vaccine dose to post-vaccine blood sampling had a median of around 72 days and ranged from about 12 to 250 days. A few convalescent patients gave samples both early after vaccination (day 14) and late after vaccination (days 161 to 241). For stimulating the cultures, overlapping spike peptide pools were used, derived from SARS-CoV-2 as well as from the common cold coronaviruses HCoV-NL63, HCoV-OC43 and HCoV-229E. Control cultures received a CEFX viral epitope pool as the positive control, an HIV-1 Nef peptide pool as the negative control, or no peptide. In fewer than 12 COVID-19 convalescent patients and several infection-naive healthy vaccine recipients, researchers compared the spike-specific CD4+ TCR repertoire from before mRNA vaccination with the repertoire from after.

The CDR1 and CDR2 encoded by the germline V gene (reference sequence) are LNHDA and SQIVND. V loses 1 base of germline sequence and J loses 2 bases, and the interval between the two ends is 15 bases. The CDR3 sequence holds 16 residues, the cysteine and phenylalanine included. Only CDR3 DNA remains: 48 bases, in frame from the first base. A word on this clonotype: What antigen it recognizes has not been identified. The input lacks base qualities; no much larger clone sits a single base away.

Interpreted using the paper, the time point label stands for: late sampling 161 to 241 days after vaccination in three convalescent patients. The treatment or condition label on this specimen signifies: approximately nine-day PBMC culture with coronavirus spike peptide pools or control peptides (ViraFEST assay). The ViraFEST assay, used in the study, expanded antigen-specific T cells with peptide pools and then identified the expanded clonotypes through TCR sequencing. The positive SARS-CoV-2 PCR tests of the convalescent patients were dated from March to December 2020, before the Alpha, Beta and Delta variants emerged in the United States. Each well held two million PBMCs cultured with about 9.8 ug/ml peptide pools in IMDM containing around 5% human AB serum and around 9 IU/ml IL-2. Half of the culture medium was replaced with fresh IL-2-containing medium on days 3 and 7. After around 11 days of culture, CD4+ T cells were isolated by negative selection using the EasySep CD4+ T cell isolation kit. PBMCs were separated from whole blood using Ficoll-Paque Plus gradient centrifugation and then either used fresh or cryopreserved at -140C. Each culture condition was generally run in triplicate wells.

Libraries were prepared through PCR. At the Johns Hopkins FTIC core, DNA from the cultured CD4+ T cells underwent TCR sequencing with the Oncomine TCR Beta short-read assay. Genomic DNA was extracted from the cultured CD4+ T cells with the QIAamp micro DNA kit. The Oncomine TCR Beta libraries from cultured CD4+ T cells were pooled using unique dual indexes and then sequenced on an Illumina iSeq 100. The authors' analysis ran thus. Non-productive sequences were filtered out, and CDR3s that did not start with C, did not end with F or W, or were shorter than 7 amino acids were discarded. Antigen-specific clonotypes were identified using the MANAFEST web application through comparison of peptide-stimulated wells with reference and other culture wells. For a clone to be called positive, the clone needed an FDR below 0.05, an odds ratio above 5, and a productive frequency above 0.1% in at least two of three replicate wells. Clonotypes that were significantly expanded in both SARS-CoV-2 spike wells and at least one common cold coronavirus spike condition were defined as cross-reactive. CDR3 homology was assessed with Levenshtein distances (stringdist) and unrooted phylogenetic trees (ape) in R version 3.6.1. TCRdb took the public reads, trimmed them with fastp at Q25, ran MiXCR for clone calling and kept in-frame beta chains. Merged by CDR3 protein, the rows form single entries marked with the most common genes and DNA. The V and J calls come from TCRdb's annotation, not from the publication. The table for this sample lists around 23,000 distinct CDR3 sequences; around 42% of them were counted only once. The ten top clones hold around 4% of the sample.

Broad study findings and their caveats: The median count of SARS-CoV-2-reactive clonotypes went up from around 20 after infection to a few dozen after vaccination, although the change was not significant. In convalescent patients, a median approximately 83% of post-vaccine SARS-CoV-2-reactive clones were detected only after vaccination, and vaccine-specific priming was suggested by this finding. Nearly all vaccine-specific clones in convalescent patients (304 of 307) were mono-reactive for SARS-CoV-2 spike rather than cross-reactive with common cold coronaviruses. The study included relatively few convalescent patients and did not analyze early timepoints after natural infection.

This TCR was recovered from a human donor who had recovered from COVID-19. The input for sequencing was CD4+ T cells from blood, cultured in vitro, taken about 7 months after SARS-CoV-2 vaccination. The sequence links TRBV19 to TRBJ2-7; the D gene is perhaps TRBD2, on 6 matching bases. Read as DNA, the sequence is TGTGCCAGTAGTATAGGCGGCGGGACGGGGGCCTACGAGCAGTACTTC. Its translation is CASSIGGGTGAYEQYF.